Below are 19 T cell receptor beta chains sequenced from a single sample in a study of cytomegalovirus exposure and HLA in healthy donors. The repertoire was sequenced with immunoSEQ multiplex PCR; TCRdb's copy has only in-frame clones and lacks some. The table records just under 75,000 clones, 85% to 95% of them present only once. Source material: PBMCs. These receptor sequences come from a woman in her late teens or twenties in good health and CMV-seropositive.

This clone was detected only a few times. The chain is built from TRBV28 and TRBJ2-1; 8 positions match TRBD2. CDR1 and CDR2 (germline): MDHEN, SYDVKM. The V segment lost 5 bases and the J segment 8 bases; nucleotides outside the gene matches: 11. This CDR3 has 15 amino acids. The CDR3 region is CASSPTPGGAHEQFF. The DNA of the CDR3 is TGTGCCAGCAGTCCAACCCCCGGGGGGGCCCATGAGCAGTTCTTC. The full variable domain, in which reference TRBV28 and TRBJ2-1 provide the parts outside the CDR3, is DVKVTQSSRYLVKRTGEKVFLECVQDMDHENMFWYRQDPGLGLRLIYFSYDVKMKEKGDIPEGYSVSREKKERFSLILESASTNQTSMYLCASSPTPGGAHEQFFGPGTRLTVL.

J is TRBJ2-4 and V is TRBV5-1; D is possibly TRBD2 (6 bases). CDR3 length: 14 residues. The V end was cut by 0 bases, the J end by 9 bases, with 13 bases between. Germline lookup yields CDR1 SGHRS and CDR2 YFSETQ. The CDR3 spells CASSLVPGAGIQYF. CDR3 coding DNA: TGCGCCAGCAGCTTGGTCCCGGGAGCCGGCATTCAGTACTTC.

The chain carries TRBV7-2 and TRBJ2-4, with D possibly matching TRBD2 (6 bases). Germline V gene data show CDR1 as SGHTA and CDR2 as FQGNSA. V lost 5 bases to trimming and J lost 5 bases, with 16 bases between them. This CDR3 has 15 amino acids. The CDR3 DNA sequence: TGTGCCAGCAGCCCATATAGCGGTTATCAAAACATTCAGTACTTC. It codes for CASSPYSGYQNIQYF.

This clone was seen once. The chain carries TRBV4-2 and TRBJ2-5; 12 bases agree with TRBD2. V shed 4 bases and J 5 bases; nucleotides not matched to a gene: 23. Germline CDR1 LGHNA, CDR2 YNFKEQ. CDR3 length: 21 residues. The CDR3 sequence: CASSPVGMGLTSGGLRETQYF. Here the CDR3 DNA reads TGTGCCAGCAGCCCTGTTGGGATGGGCCTGACTAGCGGGGGCCTGAGGGAGACCCAGTACTTC.

This sequence joins TRBV10-3 and TRBJ2-7, with 12 bases aligning to TRBD2. After removal of 2 bases from V and 1 base from J, the junction contained 12 bases not matched to a gene. The CDR3 contains 19 residues. Germline-derived CDR1 and CDR2 are ENHRY and SYGVKD. The CDR3 is CAISETRRLAGERSYEQYF. The DNA of the CDR3 is TGTGCCATCAGTGAGACCCGGAGACTAGCGGGAGAGAGGTCCTACGAGCAGTACTTC.

V and J are TRBV28 and TRBJ1-6, with 7 nucleotides matching TRBD1. The CDR3 is made up of 14 amino acids. Trimming at V came to 5 bases and at J to 7 bases, leaving 5 bases not matched to a gene. Germline V lookup: CDR1 MDHEN, CDR2 SYDVKM. Here the CDR3 DNA reads TGTGCCAGCAGTATCCCGGGACAGAATTCACCCCTCCACTTT. Amino acids: CASSIPGQNSPLHF.

The chain has TRBV7-9 and TRBJ2-7, with 8 positions matching TRBD2. J lost 2 bases, V lost 3 bases, and 9 bases had no gene match. The CDR3 sequence is 16 residues long. Germline V gives CDR1 SEHNR, CDR2 FQNEAQ (reference sequence). Here the CDR3 reads CASSFRGGTRAYEQYF. DNA of the CDR3: TGTGCCAGCAGCTTCCGGGGGGGGACCAGGGCCTACGAGCAGTACTTC.

The rearrangement links TRBV10-3 to TRBJ2-1; TRBD2 matches 11 bases. Germline V gene sequence: CDR1 ENHRY, CDR2 SYGVKD. CDR3 length: 15 amino acids. J gave up 6 bases and V 6 bases, and 7 bases lay outside the gene matches. CDR3 sequence reads: CAIRELAGALNEQFF. The CDR3, as DNA: TGTGCCATCAGGGAACTAGCGGGGGCCCTCAATGAGCAGTTCTTC.

The chain recombines TRBV5-1 with TRBJ2-1; D gene unclear. This CDR3 region has 12 residues. V was shortened by 1 base and J by 6 bases, with 5 bases between the two germline ends. Germline CDR1 SGHRS, CDR2 YFSETQ. The CDR3 DNA sequence: TGCGCCAGCAGCTTGTCGGTCAATGAGCAGTTCTTC. Its translation: CASSLSVNEQFF. Using reference TRBV5-1 and TRBJ2-1 for the parts outside the CDR3, the full variable domain is KAGVTQTPRYLIKTRGQQVTLSCSPISGHRSVSWYQQTPGQGLQFLFEYFSETQRNKGNFPGRFSGRQFSNSRSEMNVSTLELGDSALYLCASSLSVNEQFFGPGTRLTVL.

The gene calls are TRBV28 and TRBJ2-1; 13 nucleotides agree with TRBD2. Germline CDR1 is MDHEN and CDR2 is SYDVKM. The trim removed 5 bases at V and 0 bases at J, leaving 10 bases unmatched. The CDR3 has 19 residues. CDR3 sequence: CASSTWTSGGPSSYNEQFF. The CDR3 DNA is TGTGCCAGCAGTACCTGGACTAGCGGGGGTCCCAGCTCCTACAATGAGCAGTTCTTC.

This chain connects TRBV15 to TRBJ1-1, with D unresolved. With 3 bases removed from V and 4 bases from J, the gap between germline ends came to 9 bases. Looked up from germline, CDR1 is LNHNV and CDR2 is YYDKDF (reference sequence). The CDR3 has 13 amino acids. The CDR3 here is CATSRRGGTEAFF. CDR3 nucleotide sequence: TGTGCCACCAGCAGGCGGGGAGGCACTGAAGCTTTCTTT.

The J gene is TRBJ1-5, the V gene TRBV19, with TRBD1 matching 7 bases. The CDR3 totals 17 residues. CDR1 is LNHDA, CDR2 SQIVND, per germline (reference sequence). V shed 4 bases and J 4 bases; nucleotides not matched to a gene: 13. CDR3 coding DNA: TGTGCCAGTAGTACCTCGGATAGGGGGCGGACTAATCAGCCCCAGCATTTT. This translates into CASSTSDRGRTNQPQHF.

This sequence joins TRBV5-6 and TRBJ1-4, with a weak D call TRBD1 (5 bases). The V gene lost 2 bases and the J gene lost 1 base, with 9 bases spanning the gap. The CDR3 covers 15 residues. Germline-derived CDR1 and CDR2 are SGHDT and YYEEEE. The CDR3 DNA reads TGTGCCAGCAGCTTTTCGACAGAAACTAATGAAAAACTGTTTTTT. Translation gives CASSFSTETNEKLFF. The full variable domain, its missing parts supplied by reference TRBV5-6 and TRBJ1-4, is DAGVTQSPTHLIKTRGQQVTLRCSPKSGHDTVSWYQQALGQGPQFIFQYYEEEERQRGNFPDRFSGHQFPNYSSELNVNALLLGDSALYLCASSFSTETNEKLFFGSGTQLSVL.

This chain uses TRBV28 with TRBJ2-3, with TRBD2 matching 7 bases. The CDR3 consists of 17 residues. Per germline, CDR1 MDHEN and CDR2 SYDVKM. V gave up 1 base and J gave up 0 bases; unmatched junction bases: 7. The CDR3 DNA reads as TGTGCCAGCAGTTTATCCCTAGCGGAAGCTAGCACAGATACGCAGTATTTT. This codes for CASSLSLAEASTDTQYF.

This chain joins TRBV7-9 and TRBJ2-7; D remains ambiguous. Germline V gene data show CDR1 as SEHNR and CDR2 as FQNEAQ (reference sequence). Trimming took 8 bases from V and 7 from J, leaving 15 bases between them. This CDR3 has 12 amino acids. CDR3 region: CASGPLGWEQYF. The CDR3 DNA is TGTGCCAGCGGTCCTCTCGGGTGGGAGCAGTACTTC.

The V gene is TRBV6-1, the J gene TRBJ1-3; D is uncertain. The length of the CDR3 is 11 residues. Trimming took off 4 bases at V and 7 bases at J, with 5 bases between the two ends. The germline CDR1 and CDR2 sequences are MNHNS and SASEGT. The CDR3 nucleotides read TGTGCCAGCAGTGTCTCGAACACCATATATTTT. Its protein product is CASSVSNTIYF.

The J gene is TRBJ1-1, the V gene TRBV14, with TRBD1 matching 8 bases. Germline trimming cut 4 bases from V and 4 bases from J; bases unmatched to any gene: 8. Germline loops: CDR1 SGHDN, CDR2 FVKESK. The CDR3 contains 15 residues. In DNA form, the CDR3 reads TGTGCCAGCAGCCTACTTGACAGGGGTGGCACTGAAGCTTTCTTT. Translation gives CASSLLDRGGTEAFF.

The V call is TRBV13, the J call TRBJ1-2, with D perhaps matching TRBD1 (6 bases). Germline V gene data show CDR1 as PRHDT and CDR2 as FYEKMQ (reference sequence). V was shortened by 5 bases and J by 3 bases, with 16 bases between the two germline ends. This CDR3 comprises 15 residues. This chain's CDR3 is CASSPPAGADYGYTF. The CDR3 DNA reads as TGTGCCAGCAGCCCCCCTGCGGGGGCTGACTATGGCTACACCTTC.

The chain combines TRBV21-1 with TRBJ2-1; the table assigns TRBD2, which was not confirmed against the DNA. TRBV21-1 is reported as a pseudogene. The CDR3 is made up of 17 amino acids. CDR3 sequence reads: CASSKRGAGGPYNEQFF. Here the CDR3 DNA reads TGTGCCAGCAGCAAACGTGGAGCGGGGGGCCCATACAATGAGCAGTTCTTC.